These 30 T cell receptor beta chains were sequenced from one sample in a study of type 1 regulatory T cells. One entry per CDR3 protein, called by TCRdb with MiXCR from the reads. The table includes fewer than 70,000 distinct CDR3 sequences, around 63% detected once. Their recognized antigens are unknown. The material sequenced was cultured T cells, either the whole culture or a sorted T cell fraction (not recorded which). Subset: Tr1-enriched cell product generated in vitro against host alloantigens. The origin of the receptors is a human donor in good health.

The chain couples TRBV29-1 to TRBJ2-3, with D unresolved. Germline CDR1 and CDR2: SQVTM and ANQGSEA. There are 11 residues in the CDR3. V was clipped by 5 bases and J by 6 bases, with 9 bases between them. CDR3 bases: TGCAGCGTTATTGGCGTCGATACGCAGTATTTT. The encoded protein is CSVIGVDTQYF.

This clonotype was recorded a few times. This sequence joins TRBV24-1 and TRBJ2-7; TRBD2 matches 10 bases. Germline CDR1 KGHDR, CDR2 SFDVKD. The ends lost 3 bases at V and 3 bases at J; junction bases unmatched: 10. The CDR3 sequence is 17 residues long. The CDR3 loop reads CATSDTQAGTSVYEQYF. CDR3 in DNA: TGTGCCACCAGTGATACCCAGGCTGGGACTAGCGTCTACGAGCAGTACTTC.

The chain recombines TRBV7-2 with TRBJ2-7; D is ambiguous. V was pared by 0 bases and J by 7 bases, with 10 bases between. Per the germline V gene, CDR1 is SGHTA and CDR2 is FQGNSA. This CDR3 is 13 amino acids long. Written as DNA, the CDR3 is TGTGCCAGCAGCTTAGCGGGATGGCGGGAGCAGTACTTC. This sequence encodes CASSLAGWREQYF.

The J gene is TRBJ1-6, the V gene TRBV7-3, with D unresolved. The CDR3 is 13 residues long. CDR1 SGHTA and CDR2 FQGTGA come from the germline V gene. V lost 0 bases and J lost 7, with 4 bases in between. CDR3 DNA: TGTGCCAGCAGCTTAACCGCCAATTCACCCCTCCACTTT. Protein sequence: CASSLTANSPLHF.

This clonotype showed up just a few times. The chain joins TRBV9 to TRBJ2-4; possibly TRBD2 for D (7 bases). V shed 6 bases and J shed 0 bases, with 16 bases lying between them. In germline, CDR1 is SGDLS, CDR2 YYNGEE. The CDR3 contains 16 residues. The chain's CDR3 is CASKGGERIAKNIQYF. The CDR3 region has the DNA TGTGCCAGCAAAGGGGGGGAGCGGATAGCCAAAAACATTCAGTACTTC. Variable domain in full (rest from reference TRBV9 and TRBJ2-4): DSGVTQTPKHLITATGQRVTLRCSPRSGDLSVYWYQQSLDQGLQFLIQYYNGEERAKGNILERFSAQQFPDLHSELNLSSLELGDSALYFCASKGGERIAKNIQYFGAGTRLSVL.

The CDR3 coding sequence is TGCAGTGCTAGAAGGGGGCTTGGGGGACTAGCGGGATCGAATGAGCAGTTCTTC. Its translation is CSARRGLGGLAGSNEQFF. V usage is TRBV20-1 and J usage is TRBJ2-1; 13 bases are shared with TRBD2. CDR1 and CDR2 (germline): DFQATT, SNEGSKA (reference sequence). This CDR3 is 18 amino acids long. The V gene end was trimmed by 2 bases and the J gene end by 7 bases; junction bases not matched to a gene: 14.

This CDR3 reads CSVDRGGNTEAFF. Written as DNA, the CDR3 is TGCAGCGTTGACAGGGGTGGGAACACTGAAGCTTTCTTT. The chain carries TRBV29-1 and TRBJ1-1; the D gene is possibly TRBD1 (6 bases). CDR3 size: 13 residues. Trimming took 3 bases from V and 1 from J, leaving 9 bases between them. Per germline, CDR1 SQVTM and CDR2 ANQGSEA.

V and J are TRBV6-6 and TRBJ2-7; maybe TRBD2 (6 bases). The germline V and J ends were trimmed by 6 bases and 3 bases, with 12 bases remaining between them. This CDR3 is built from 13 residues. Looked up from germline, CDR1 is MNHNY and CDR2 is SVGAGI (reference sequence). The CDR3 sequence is CASRPGLNYEQYF. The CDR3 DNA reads TGTGCCAGCAGGCCGGGACTGAACTACGAGCAGTACTTC.

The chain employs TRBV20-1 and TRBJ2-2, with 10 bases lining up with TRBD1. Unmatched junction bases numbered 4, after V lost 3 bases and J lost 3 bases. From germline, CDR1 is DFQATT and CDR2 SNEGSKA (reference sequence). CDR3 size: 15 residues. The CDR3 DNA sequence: TGCAGTGCTAGCCTCGGGACAGGGGACACCGGGGAGCTGTTTTTT. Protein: CSASLGTGDTGELFF.

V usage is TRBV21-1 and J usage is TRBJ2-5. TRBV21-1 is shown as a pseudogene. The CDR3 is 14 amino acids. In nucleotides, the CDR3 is TGTGCCAGCAGCAAAGTCCCAGCGACCGAGACCCAGTACTTC. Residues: CASSKVPATETQYF.

The CDR3 DNA reads as TGTGCCAGTAAACCTTTAGGGGGGACTAGCGGTTCCGGTGAGCAGTACTTC. Amino acids: CASKPLGGTSGSGEQYF. The rearrangement uses TRBV19 and TRBJ2-7; TRBD2 matches 11 bases. Per the germline V gene, CDR1 is LNHDA and CDR2 is SQIVND (reference sequence). The CDR3 has 17 amino acids. V trimming: 7 bases; J trimming: 7 bases; junction bases outside the gene matches: 18.

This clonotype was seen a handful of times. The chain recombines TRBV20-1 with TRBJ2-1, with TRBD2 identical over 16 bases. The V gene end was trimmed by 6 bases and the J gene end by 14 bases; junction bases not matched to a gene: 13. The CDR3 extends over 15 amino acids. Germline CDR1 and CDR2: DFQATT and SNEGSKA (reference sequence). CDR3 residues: CSATPGTSGRDRKFF. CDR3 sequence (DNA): TGCAGTGCCACCCCCGGGACTAGCGGGAGGGATCGTAAGTTCTTC.

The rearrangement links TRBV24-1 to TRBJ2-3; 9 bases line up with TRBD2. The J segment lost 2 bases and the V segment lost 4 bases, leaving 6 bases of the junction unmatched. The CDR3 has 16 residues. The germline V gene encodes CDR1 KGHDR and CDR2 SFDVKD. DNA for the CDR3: TGTGCCACCAGTGAGCCGGTAGCGGGAGACACAGATACGCAGTATTTT. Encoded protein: CATSEPVAGDTDTQYF.

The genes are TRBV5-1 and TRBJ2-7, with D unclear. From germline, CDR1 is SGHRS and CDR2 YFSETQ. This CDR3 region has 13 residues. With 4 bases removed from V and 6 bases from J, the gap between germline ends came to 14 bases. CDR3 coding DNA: TGCGCCAGCAGCCAGGACCTTTCCACCGAGCAGTACTTC. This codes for CASSQDLSTEQYF.

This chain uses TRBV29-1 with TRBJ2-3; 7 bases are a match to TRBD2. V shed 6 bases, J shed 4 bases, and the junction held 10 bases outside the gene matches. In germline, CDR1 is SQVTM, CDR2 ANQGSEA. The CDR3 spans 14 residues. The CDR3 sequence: CSVDPPGLPDTQYF. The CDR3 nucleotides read TGCAGCGTGGACCCACCGGGACTACCAGATACGCAGTATTTT.

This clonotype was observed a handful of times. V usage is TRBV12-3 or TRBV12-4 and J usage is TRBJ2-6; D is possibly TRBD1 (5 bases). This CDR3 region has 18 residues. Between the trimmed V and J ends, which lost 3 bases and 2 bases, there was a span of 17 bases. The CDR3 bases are TGTGCCAGCAGTTTTGGGCAAAAAAGGGGCGCTGGGGCCAACGTCCTGACTTTC. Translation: CASSFGQKRGAGANVLTF.

Written as DNA, the CDR3 is TGTGCCAGCAGCCTCGGACTAGCGGGAACAAGGGATACGCAGTATTTT. Translation: CASSLGLAGTRDTQYF. The rearrangement joins TRBV7-2 to TRBJ2-3; TRBD2 matches 12 bases. J lost 6 bases, V lost 5 bases, and 9 bases had no gene match. From germline, CDR1 is SGHTA and CDR2 FQGNSA. This CDR3 is built from 16 residues.

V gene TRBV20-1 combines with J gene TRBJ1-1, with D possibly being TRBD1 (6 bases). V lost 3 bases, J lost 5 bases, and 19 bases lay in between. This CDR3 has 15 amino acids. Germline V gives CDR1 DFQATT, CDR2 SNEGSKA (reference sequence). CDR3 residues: CSARMSGRGETEAFF. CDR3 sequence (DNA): TGCAGTGCTAGGATGAGCGGCAGGGGAGAAACTGAAGCTTTCTTT.

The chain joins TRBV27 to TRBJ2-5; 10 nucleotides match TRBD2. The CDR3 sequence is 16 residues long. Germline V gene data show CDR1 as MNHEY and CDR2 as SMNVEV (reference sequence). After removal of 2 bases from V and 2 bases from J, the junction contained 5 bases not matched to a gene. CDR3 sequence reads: CASSLARTSGQETQYF. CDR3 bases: TGTGCCAGCAGTTTAGCTAGGACTAGCGGACAAGAGACCCAGTACTTC.

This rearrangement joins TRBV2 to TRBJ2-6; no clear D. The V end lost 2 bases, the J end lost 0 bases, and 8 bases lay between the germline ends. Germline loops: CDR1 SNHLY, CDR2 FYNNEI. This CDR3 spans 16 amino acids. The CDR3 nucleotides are TGTGCCAGCAGTGAACGGCCGATCTCTGGGGCCAACGTCCTGACTTTC. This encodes CASSERPISGANVLTF. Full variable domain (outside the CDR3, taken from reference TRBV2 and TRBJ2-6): EPEVTQTPSHQVTQMGQEVILRCVPISNHLYFYWYRQILGQKVEFLVSFYNNEISEKSEIFDDQFSVERPDGSNFTLKIRSTKLEDSAMYFCASSERPISGANVLTFGAGSRLTVL.

CDR3 sequence reads: CASSITRDAEQYF. In nucleotides, the CDR3 is TGTGCCAGCAGCATCACTAGAGATGCGGAGCAGTACTTC. The rearrangement links TRBV2 to TRBJ2-7, with a tentative D call TRBD2 (5 bases). V lost 6 bases and J lost 7, with 16 bases in between. The CDR3 extends over 13 amino acids. CDR1 and CDR2 from the germline V gene are SNHLY and FYNNEI.

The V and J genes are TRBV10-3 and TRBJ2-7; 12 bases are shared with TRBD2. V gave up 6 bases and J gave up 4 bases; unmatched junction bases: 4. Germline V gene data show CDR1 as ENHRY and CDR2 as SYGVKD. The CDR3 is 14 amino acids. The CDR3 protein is CAISPSGRAYEQYF. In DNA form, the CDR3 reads TGTGCCATCAGCCCTAGCGGGAGGGCTTACGAGCAGTACTTC.

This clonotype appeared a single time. In DNA form, the CDR3 reads TGCAGTGCATCCATGACCAGCGGGAGTACAGATACGCAGTATTTT. It specifies CSASMTSGSTDTQYF. J is TRBJ2-3 and V is TRBV20-1, with 8 bases aligning to TRBD2. Unmatched junction bases numbered 11, after V lost 6 bases and J lost 3 bases. The CDR3 contains 15 residues. CDR1 and CDR2 from the germline V gene are DFQATT and SNEGSKA (reference sequence).

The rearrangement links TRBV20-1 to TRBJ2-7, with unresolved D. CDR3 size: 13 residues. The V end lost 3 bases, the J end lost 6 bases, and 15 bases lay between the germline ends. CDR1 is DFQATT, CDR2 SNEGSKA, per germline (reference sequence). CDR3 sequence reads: CSASGGWVGEQYF. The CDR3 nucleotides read TGCAGTGCTAGTGGCGGTTGGGTCGGCGAGCAGTACTTC.

CDR3 residues: CATSDQAGGSRHEQFF. CDR3 nucleotide sequence: TGTGCCACCAGTGATCAAGCGGGAGGTAGTCGCCATGAGCAGTTCTTC. V gene TRBV24-1 combines with J gene TRBJ2-1, with 9 bases matching TRBD2. This CDR3 contains 16 residues. Unmatched junction bases numbered 10, after V lost 3 bases and J lost 8 bases. The germline CDR1 and CDR2 sequences are KGHDR and SFDVKD.

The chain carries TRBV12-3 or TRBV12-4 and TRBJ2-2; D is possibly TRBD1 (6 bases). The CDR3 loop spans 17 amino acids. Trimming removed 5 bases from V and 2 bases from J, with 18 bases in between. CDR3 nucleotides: TGTGCCAGCAGTCCTGGGACCAGGACAGCCAACACCGGGGAGCTGTTTTTT. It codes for CASSPGTRTANTGELFF.

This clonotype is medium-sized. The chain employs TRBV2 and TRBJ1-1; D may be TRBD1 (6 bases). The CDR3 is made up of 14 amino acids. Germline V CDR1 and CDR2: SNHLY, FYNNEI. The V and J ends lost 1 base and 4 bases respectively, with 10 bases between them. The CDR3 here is CASSEEGVITEAFF. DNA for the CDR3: TGTGCCAGCAGTGAAGAGGGGGTCATCACTGAAGCTTTCTTT.

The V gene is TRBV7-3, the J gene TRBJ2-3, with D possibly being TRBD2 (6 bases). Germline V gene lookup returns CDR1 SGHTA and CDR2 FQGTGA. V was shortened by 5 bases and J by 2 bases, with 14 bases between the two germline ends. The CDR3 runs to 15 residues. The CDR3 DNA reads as TGTGCCAGCAGCCCCGGGACTGGATACACAGATACGCAGTATTTT. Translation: CASSPGTGYTDTQYF.

CDR3 sequence (DNA): TGCAGCGTGGAAAACATGAGAATCATGAACACTGAAGCTTTCTTT. Its protein product is CSVENMRIMNTEAFF. The chain links TRBV29-1 to TRBJ1-1; D not certain. CDR1 is SQVTM and CDR2 is ANQGSEA in the germline V gene. The CDR3 is made up of 15 amino acids. V lost 6 bases to trimming and J lost 0 bases, with 17 bases between them.

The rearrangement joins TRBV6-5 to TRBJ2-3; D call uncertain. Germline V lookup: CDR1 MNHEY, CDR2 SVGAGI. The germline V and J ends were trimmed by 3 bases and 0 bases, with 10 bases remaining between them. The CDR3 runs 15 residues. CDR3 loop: CASSYGQTSTDTQYF. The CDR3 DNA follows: TGTGCCAGCAGTTATGGTCAAACTAGCACAGATACGCAGTATTTT.